These 30 T cell receptor beta chains originate from one sample sequenced in a study of shared clonotypes between healthy human individuals. The repertoire was sequenced with immunoSEQ multiplex PCR; TCRdb's copy has only in-frame clones and lacks some. The table records fewer than 700,000 clones, around 78% of them present only once. Sequencing was carried out using PBMCs. The receptors come from a middle-aged woman in good health. Some clones in this sample may be carry-over from other donors' samples.

The chain joins TRBV6-5 to TRBJ2-1; D perhaps matches TRBD2 (5 bases). The germline V gene has CDR1 MNHEY and CDR2 SVGAGI. V dropped 0 bases and J dropped 5 bases, with 14 bases sitting between them. The CDR3 runs 16 residues. CDR3 sequence (DNA): TGTGCCAGCAGTTACTCAGCGGCCGGAGCACACAATGAGCAGTTCTTC. This sequence encodes CASSYSAAGAHNEQFF.

The chain carries TRBV15 and TRBJ1-1; no firm D call. Trimming left V 1 base short and J 0 bases short, with 3 bases between. There are 13 residues in the CDR3. Germline CDR1 is LNHNV and CDR2 is YYDKDF (reference sequence). Here the CDR3 DNA reads TGTGCCACCAGCAGAGGGGTGAACACTGAAGCTTTCTTT. Its protein product is CATSRGVNTEAFF. Looking up the rest from reference TRBV15 and TRBJ1-1 gives the full variable domain: DAMVIQNPRYQVTQFGKPVTLSCSQTLNHNVMYWYQQKSSQAPKLLFHYYDKDFNNEADTPDNFQSRRPNTSFCFLDIRSPGLGDTAMYLCATSRGVNTEAFFGQGTRLTVV.

This chain connects TRBV6-6 to TRBJ1-2; 7 bases are a match to TRBD1. V gave up 5 bases and J gave up 4 bases; unmatched junction bases: 7. This CDR3 region has 14 residues. The germline V gene encodes CDR1 MNHNY and CDR2 SVGAGI (reference sequence). The CDR3 DNA reads TGTGCCAGCAGTGGGACAGACCTTTTCTATGGCTACACCTTC. This gives the protein CASSGTDLFYGYTF.

Here the CDR3 DNA reads TGTGCCAGCAGTTACTCGGGAGGGGGCAACACTGAAGCTTTCTTT. Translating it yields CASSYSGGGNTEAFF. The chain has TRBV6-6 and TRBJ1-1; 7 positions match TRBD1. This CDR3 has 15 amino acids. Germline CDR1 MNHNY, CDR2 SVGAGI (reference sequence). With V trimmed by 0 bases and J by 2 bases, 3 bases remained unmatched.

This chain uses TRBV21-1 with TRBJ2-7; TRBD1, the table's D call, lacks a check against the DNA. TRBV21-1 is a recognized pseudogene. The CDR3 is 14 amino acids. In DNA form, the CDR3 reads TGTGCCAGCCTCAGGGGGGACATATACTACGAGCAGTACTTC. Translating it yields CASLRGDIYYEQYF.

This clone was observed once. The chain combines TRBV7-3 with TRBJ1-1; D remains ambiguous. Germline CDR1 is SGHTA and CDR2 is FQGTGA. This CDR3 is 13 amino acids long. Trimming stripped 3 bases from V and 1 base from J, with 6 bases between. CDR3 nucleotide sequence: TGTGCCAGCAGCTTCCACCCGAACACTGAAGCTTTCTTT. Its protein product is CASSFHPNTEAFF.

The V gene is TRBV19, the J gene TRBJ2-3, with TRBD2 as a possible D gene (5 bases). Germline CDR1 and CDR2: LNHDA and SQIVND (reference sequence). The CDR3 is 15 residues long. With 5 bases removed from V and 1 base from J, the gap between germline ends came to 13 bases. The CDR3 DNA sequence: TGTGCCAGTAGTTTCGACAAGGGAGGCACAGATACGCAGTATTTT. Protein product: CASSFDKGGTDTQYF.

The chain has TRBV4-3 and TRBJ2-1, with D perhaps TRBD2 (6 bases). Per the germline V gene, CDR1 is LGHNA and CDR2 is YSLEER. The germline V and J ends were trimmed by 4 bases and 10 bases, with 23 bases remaining between them. The CDR3 covers 16 residues. CDR3 DNA sequence: TGCGCCAGCAGCCGGCTCTTAGGGACTCGGGGCGTGGAGCAGTTCTTC. Protein: CASSRLLGTRGVEQFF.

This clone was picked up one time. The gene calls are TRBV6-5 and TRBJ2-7; 7 bases align to TRBD2. The CDR3 sequence is 14 residues long. The V and J ends lost 2 bases and 2 bases, in that order; junction bases with no gene match: 3. Germline CDR1 is MNHEY and CDR2 is SVGAGI. The CDR3 DNA reads as TGTGCCAGCAGTTACGGGGGACTACCCTACGAGCAGTACTTC. Translation: CASSYGGLPYEQYF.

This chain connects TRBV6-1 to TRBJ2-1; TRBD2 is a possible D gene (5 bases). From germline, CDR1 is MNHNS and CDR2 SASEGT. Trimming cost V 3 bases and J 4 bases, with 19 bases left between them. The CDR3 covers 17 residues. CDR3 sequence: CASSDLTSSWVYNEQFF. For the CDR3, the DNA is TGTGCCAGCAGTGACCTTACTAGTTCGTGGGTTTACAATGAGCAGTTCTTC.

A remark on this clone: Other nucleotide sequences in the sample specify the same CDR3. J is TRBJ1-1 and V is TRBV28, with D possibly being TRBD1 (5 bases). CDR1 and CDR2 (germline): MDHEN, SYDVKM. The CDR3 has 14 residues. V was shortened by 6 bases and J by 0 bases, with 11 bases between the two germline ends. CDR3 region: CASRTGTVNTEAFF. The CDR3 nucleotides are TGTGCCAGCAGAACCGGGACGGTGAACACTGAAGCTTTCTTT. Based on the CDR3 plus reference TRBV28 and TRBJ1-1, the full variable domain is DVKVTQSSRYLVKRTGEKVFLECVQDMDHENMFWYRQDPGLGLRLIYFSYDVKMKEKGDIPEGYSVSREKKERFSLILESASTNQTSMYLCASRTGTVNTEAFFGQGTRLTVV.

The chain links TRBV4-2 to TRBJ2-5; D tentatively fits TRBD1 or TRBD2 (5 bases each). CDR1 and CDR2 (germline): LGHNA, YNFKEQ. V lost 0 bases, J lost 11 bases, and 13 bases lay in between. The length of the CDR3 is 13 residues. In DNA, the CDR3 is TGTGCCAGCAGCCAAGAACTACTAGGGGAGCAGTACTTC. Residues: CASSQELLGEQYF.

The chain links TRBV7-2 to TRBJ2-1; D is uncertain. V lost 7 bases to trimming and J lost 4 bases, with 8 bases between them. CDR3 length: 12 amino acids. Germline CDR1 is SGHTA and CDR2 is FQGNSA. In DNA form, the CDR3 reads TGTGCCAGCACCCTCACGTACAATGAGCAGTTCTTC. Its translation is CASTLTYNEQFF.

This chain joins TRBV28 and TRBJ2-3; TRBD2 matches at 7 bases. V lost 1 base, J lost 2 bases, and 6 bases stayed unmatched. The CDR3 spans 16 residues. The germline gives CDR1 MDHEN, CDR2 SYDVKM. CDR3 region: CASSLSGGGDTDTQYF. DNA of the CDR3: TGTGCCAGCAGTTTATCCGGCGGGGGAGACACAGATACGCAGTATTTT.

The chain couples TRBV9 to TRBJ2-7; 11 bases line up with TRBD2. CDR3 size: 18 residues. After removal of 0 bases from V and 4 bases from J, the junction contained 12 bases not matched to a gene. Germline V gene lookup returns CDR1 SGDLS and CDR2 YYNGEE. The CDR3 DNA follows: TGTGCCAGCAGCGTAGGCCCAACACTAGCGGGAGTTGTGTACGAGCAGTACTTC. Translating gives CASSVGPTLAGVVYEQYF.

This clone has a single count. CDR3 sequence: CASSLDGASNQPQHF. The DNA for the CDR3 is TGTGCCAGCAGCTTAGATGGGGCAAGCAATCAGCCCCAGCATTTT. V gene TRBV7-8 combines with J gene TRBJ1-5, with TRBD1 as a possible D gene (5 bases). CDR1 is SGHVS, CDR2 FQNEAQ, per germline. The CDR3 sequence is 15 residues long. With 1 base removed from V and 1 base from J, the gap between germline ends came to 8 bases. Looking up the rest from reference TRBV7-8 and TRBJ1-5 gives the full variable domain: GAGVSQSPRYKVAKRGQDVALRCDPISGHVSLFWYQQALGQGPEFLTYFQNEAQLDKSGLPSDRFFAERPEGSVSTLKIQRTQQEDSAVYLCASSLDGASNQPQHFGDGTRLSIL.

The chain employs TRBV6-1 and TRBJ1-2, with a possible D match to TRBD1 (5 bases). This CDR3 comprises 15 residues. Germline values: CDR1 MNHNS, CDR2 SASEGT. V was trimmed by 1 base and J by 4 bases, leaving 13 bases between them. CDR3 in amino acids: CASSEDPAGVYGYTF. As DNA, the CDR3 is TGTGCCAGCAGTGAAGATCCTGCGGGGGTCTATGGCTACACCTTC.

A word on this clone: Since a far larger clone is one base different, this is likely a read error. This rearrangement joins TRBV2 to TRBJ1-5; no reliable D call. The CDR3 covers 12 residues. The V end lost 6 bases, the J end lost 3 bases, and 6 bases lay between the germline ends. CDR1 is SNHLY and CDR2 is FYNNEI in the germline V gene. As DNA, the CDR3 is TGTGCCAGCAGCCAGATCAATCAGCCCCAGCATTTT. Translating gives CASSQINQPQHF.

This clone was detected once. This chain connects TRBV5-5 to TRBJ2-7, with TRBD2 matching 11 bases. Trimming at V came to 4 bases and at J to 0 bases, leaving 9 bases not matched to a gene. The V gene's germline CDR1 is SGHKS and CDR2 YYEKEE (reference sequence). The CDR3 consists of 17 residues. The CDR3 is CASSLTGTSGFSYEQYF. In nucleotides, the CDR3 is TGTGCCAGCAGCCTGACCGGGACTAGCGGATTCTCCTACGAGCAGTACTTC.

This clone was observed a handful of times. The V and J genes are TRBV7-2 and TRBJ1-6, with unresolved D. Germline V gene data show CDR1 as SGHTA and CDR2 as FQGNSA. The V and J ends lost 1 base and 2 bases respectively, with 15 bases between them. The CDR3 has 18 amino acids. In nucleotides, the CDR3 is TGTGCCAGCAGCTTAGAGTTCGTGGGGAGGACCTATAATTCACCCCTCCACTTT. It translates to CASSLEFVGRTYNSPLHF.

The chain employs TRBV18 and TRBJ2-1, with TRBD2 identical over 10 bases. J gave up 7 bases and V 10 bases, and 10 bases lay outside the gene matches. This CDR3 region has 14 residues. Germline loops: CDR1 KGHSH, CDR2 LQKENI. The CDR3 nucleotides are TGTGCCACCTCCGGGACTAGCGTTCTAAATGAGCAGTTCTTC. Protein product: CATSGTSVLNEQFF. The full variable domain, in which reference TRBV18 and TRBJ2-1 provide the parts outside the CDR3, is NAGVMQNPRHLVRRRGQEARLRCSPMKGHSHVYWYRQLPEEGLKFMVYLQKENIIDESGMPKERFSAEFPKEGPSILRIQQVVRGDSAAYFCATSGTSVLNEQFFGPGTRLTVL.

This chain connects TRBV7-9 to TRBJ2-3; 9 nucleotides match TRBD2. Germline CDR1 is SEHNR and CDR2 is FQNEAQ (reference sequence). The length of the CDR3 is 16 residues. With 1 base clipped from V and 3 bases from J, the junction kept 5 bases outside the gene matches. The CDR3 DNA follows: TGTGCCAGCAGCTTAGGTAGCGGGAGTCTAACAGATACGCAGTATTTT. This sequence encodes CASSLGSGSLTDTQYF. Full variable domain (remainder filled in from reference TRBV7-9 and TRBJ2-3): DTGVSQNPRHKITKRGQNVTFRCDPISEHNRLYWYRQTLGQGPEFLTYFQNEAQLEKSRLLSDRFSAERPKGSFSTLEIQRTEQGDSAMYLCASSLGSGSLTDTQYFGPGTRLTVL.

This chain joins TRBV21-1 and TRBJ2-5; the DNA was not used to check the table's D call, TRBD1. TRBV21-1 has pseudogene status. There are 17 residues in the CDR3. The CDR3 DNA reads as TGTGCCAGCAGCACAGAGTCCGGGACAGGGATACGCGAGACCCAGTACTTC. It codes for CASSTESGTGIRETQYF.

V is TRBV14 and J is TRBJ1-3; D call uncertain. CDR3 size: 15 residues. V lost 4 bases and J 1 base, leaving 11 bases between the germline ends. The germline V gene encodes CDR1 SGHDN and CDR2 FVKESK. CDR3 bases: TGTGCCAGCAGCCCCTTCCTAGGGTCTGGAAACACCATATATTTT. Its protein product is CASSPFLGSGNTIYF. Supplemented by reference TRBV14 and TRBJ1-3, the full variable domain reads EAGVTQFPSHSVIEKGQTVTLRCDPISGHDNLYWYRRVMGKEIKFLLHFVKESKQDESGMPNNRFLAERTGGTYSTLKVQPAELEDSGVYFCASSPFLGSGNTIYFGEGSWLTVV.

This chain uses TRBV5-1 with TRBJ2-2; 11 bases align to TRBD2. Germline V CDR1 and CDR2: SGHRS, YFSETQ. J lost 3 bases, V lost 2 bases, and 3 bases had no gene match. CDR3 length: 16 residues. DNA of the CDR3: TGCGCCAGCAGCTTACTTAGCGGGAGGGACACCGGGGAGCTGTTTTTT. Residues: CASSLLSGRDTGELFF.

The V gene is TRBV6-4, the J gene TRBJ2-7; D may be TRBD1 or TRBD2 (5 bases each). With 6 bases removed from V and 3 bases from J, the gap between germline ends came to 12 bases. From germline, CDR1 is MRHNA and CDR2 SNTAGT. The CDR3 is 13 residues long. The CDR3 is CASRTGTDYEQYF. The CDR3 nucleotides are TGTGCCAGCAGGACCGGGACCGACTACGAGCAGTACTTC.

In this sample, this clone turned up many times. The sample has other DNA sequences that encode this CDR3 too. This rearrangement joins TRBV6-5 to TRBJ2-1; D gene ambiguous. The CDR3 extends over 11 amino acids. CDR1 and CDR2 from the germline V gene are MNHEY and SVGAGI. V gave up 2 bases and J gave up 7 bases, with 3 bases separating them. For the CDR3, the DNA is TGTGCCAGCAGTTACCTAAATGAGCAGTTCTTC. Translating it yields CASSYLNEQFF.

The chain couples TRBV28 to TRBJ2-7; D call uncertain. The CDR3 is made up of 13 amino acids. Germline lookup yields CDR1 MDHEN and CDR2 SYDVKM. Trimming left V 3 bases short and J 2 bases short, with 8 bases between. DNA of the CDR3: TGTGCCAGCAGTTTGCGCAGTCCCTACGAGCAGTACTTC. This encodes CASSLRSPYEQYF.

The chain employs TRBV7-6 and TRBJ2-1; TRBD2 is a possible D gene (6 bases). This CDR3 is built from 17 residues. CDR1 is SGHVS and CDR2 is FNYEAQ in the germline V gene. Deletions cut 0 bases from V and 4 bases from J, with 16 bases between. The CDR3 bases are TGTGCCAGCAGCTTAGCCCCGTGGCGGGACCGGTACAATGAGCAGTTCTTC. This sequence encodes CASSLAPWRDRYNEQFF.

This clone appeared a single time. The genes are TRBV9 and TRBJ2-2; D is unclear. The V and J ends lost 0 bases and 4 bases respectively, with 7 bases between them. Germline-derived CDR1 and CDR2 are SGDLS and YYNGEE. The CDR3 contains 14 residues. The CDR3 DNA reads as TGTGCCAGCAGCGTAGCTACCCCCACCGGGGAGCTGTTTTTT. Protein: CASSVATPTGELFF.